This paragraph covers one T cell receptor (beta chain) sequence. Its specificity is not known. The CDR3 end falls 3 residues outside the read, so it is completed with the germline J gene. MY09/MY11 PCR detected cervical HPV DNA; dot-blot assigned genotypes. These data are taken from a study of T cells in women clearing cervical HPV infection. Background on the study: Women with histologically confirmed HPV16-related CIN3 or worse, 2 with invasive cancer, served as cases.

Average input was around 1,100 ng genomic DNA for immunoSEQ TCR beta CDR3 amplification. Measured with immunoSEQ multiplex PCR; TCRdb has only the in-frame clones, and not every one. The clone table shows tens of thousands of clones, with the ten largest holding about 3.1%. V was clipped by 7 bases and J by 0 bases, with 12 bases between them. This CDR3 spans 13 amino acids. Germline loops: CDR1 DFQATT, CDR2 SNEGSKA (reference sequence). Findings and limits, study-wide: Repertoire richness, not evenness, was significantly elevated in CIN3+ cases versus controls.

The sequenced sample consisted of blood buffy coat. The TCR was taken from a woman aged 18-69 years with a cervical HPV16 infection that either progressed to CIN3+ or cleared (not recorded which). The V call is TRBV20-1, the J call TRBJ1-1; unclear D gene. The covered CDR3 bases are TGCAGTGTTAGTAAACCTATGAACACTGAA. Encoded protein: CSVSKPMNTE. In full, the CDR3 reads CSVSKPMNTEAFF.